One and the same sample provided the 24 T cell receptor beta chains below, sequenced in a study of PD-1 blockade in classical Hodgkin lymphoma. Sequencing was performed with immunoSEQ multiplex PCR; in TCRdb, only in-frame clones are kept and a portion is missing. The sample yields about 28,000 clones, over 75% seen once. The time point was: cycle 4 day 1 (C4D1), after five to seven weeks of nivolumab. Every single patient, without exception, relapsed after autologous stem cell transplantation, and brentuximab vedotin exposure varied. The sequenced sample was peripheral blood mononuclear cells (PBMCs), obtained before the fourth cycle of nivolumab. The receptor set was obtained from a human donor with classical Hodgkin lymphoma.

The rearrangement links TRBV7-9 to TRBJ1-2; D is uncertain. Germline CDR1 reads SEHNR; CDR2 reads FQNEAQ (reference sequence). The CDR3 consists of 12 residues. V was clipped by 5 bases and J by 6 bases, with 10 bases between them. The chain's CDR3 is CASSLRRDGYTF. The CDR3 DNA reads TGTGCCAGCAGCCTACGGAGAGATGGCTACACCTTC.

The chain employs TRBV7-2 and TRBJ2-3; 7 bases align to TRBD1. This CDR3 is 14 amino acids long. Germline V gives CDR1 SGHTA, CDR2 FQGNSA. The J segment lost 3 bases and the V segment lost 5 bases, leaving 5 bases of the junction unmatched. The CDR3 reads CASSPGQETDTQYF. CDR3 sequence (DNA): TGTGCCAGCAGCCCAGGACAGGAGACAGATACGCAGTATTTT.

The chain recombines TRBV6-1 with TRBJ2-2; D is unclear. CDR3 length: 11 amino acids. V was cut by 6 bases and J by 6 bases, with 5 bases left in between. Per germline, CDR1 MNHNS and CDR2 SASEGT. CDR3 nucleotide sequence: TGTGCCAGCAGGGCTCCCGGGGAGCTGTTTTTT. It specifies CASRAPGELFF.

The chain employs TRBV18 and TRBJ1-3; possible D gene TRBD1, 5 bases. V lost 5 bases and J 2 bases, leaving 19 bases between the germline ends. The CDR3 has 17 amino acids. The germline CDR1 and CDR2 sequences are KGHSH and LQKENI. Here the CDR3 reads CASSGETAPLAGNTIYF. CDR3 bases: TGTGCCAGCTCAGGAGAGACAGCCCCCCTGGCTGGAAACACCATATATTTT.

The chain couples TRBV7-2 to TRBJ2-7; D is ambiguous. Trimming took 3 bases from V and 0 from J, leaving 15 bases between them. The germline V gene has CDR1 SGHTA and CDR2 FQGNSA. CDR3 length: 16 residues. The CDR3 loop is CASSFYNWKGSYEQYF. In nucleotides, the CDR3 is TGTGCCAGCAGCTTCTATAATTGGAAAGGCTCCTACGAGCAGTACTTC.

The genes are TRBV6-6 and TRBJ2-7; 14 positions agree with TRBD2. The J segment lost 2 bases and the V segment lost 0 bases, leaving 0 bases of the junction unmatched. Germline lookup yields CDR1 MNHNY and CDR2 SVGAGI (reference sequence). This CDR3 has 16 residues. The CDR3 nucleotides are TGTGCCAGCAGTTACTCGGGACTAGCGGGGGCCTACGAGCAGTACTTC. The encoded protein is CASSYSGLAGAYEQYF.

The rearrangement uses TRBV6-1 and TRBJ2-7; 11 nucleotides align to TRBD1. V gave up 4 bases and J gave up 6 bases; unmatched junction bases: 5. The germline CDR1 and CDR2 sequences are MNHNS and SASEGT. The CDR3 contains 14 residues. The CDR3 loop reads CASSAGQGVSEQYF. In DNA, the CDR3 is TGTGCCAGCAGTGCGGGACAGGGGGTTTCCGAGCAGTACTTC.

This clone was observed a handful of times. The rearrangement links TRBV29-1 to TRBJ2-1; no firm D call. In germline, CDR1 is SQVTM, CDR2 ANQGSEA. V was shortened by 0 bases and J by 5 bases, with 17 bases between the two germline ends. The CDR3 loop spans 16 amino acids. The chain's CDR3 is CSVEERTTPPHNEQFF. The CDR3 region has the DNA TGCAGCGTTGAAGAACGTACAACCCCACCCCACAATGAGCAGTTCTTC.

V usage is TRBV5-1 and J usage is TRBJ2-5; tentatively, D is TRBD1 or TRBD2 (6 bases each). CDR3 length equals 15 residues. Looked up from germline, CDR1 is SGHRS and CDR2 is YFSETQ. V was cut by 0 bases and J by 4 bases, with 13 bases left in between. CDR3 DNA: TGCGCCAGCAGCTTGGCCGGGGGCGGCGGAGAGACCCAGTACTTC. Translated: CASSLAGGGGETQYF. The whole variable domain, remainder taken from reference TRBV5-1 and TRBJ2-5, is KAGVTQTPRYLIKTRGQQVTLSCSPISGHRSVSWYQQTPGQGLQFLFEYFSETQRNKGNFPGRFSGRQFSNSRSEMNVSTLELGDSALYLCASSLAGGGGETQYFGPGTRLLVL.

The chain's CDR3 is CASSSNIRGIDTEAFF. The CDR3 DNA reads as TGCGCCAGCAGCTCTAATATCCGGGGGATCGACACTGAAGCTTTCTTT. J is TRBJ1-1 and V is TRBV4-1, with D perhaps matching TRBD1 (5 bases). V lost 5 bases and J lost 3, with 19 bases in between. This CDR3 region has 16 residues. The germline V gene encodes CDR1 MGHRA and CDR2 YSYEKL.

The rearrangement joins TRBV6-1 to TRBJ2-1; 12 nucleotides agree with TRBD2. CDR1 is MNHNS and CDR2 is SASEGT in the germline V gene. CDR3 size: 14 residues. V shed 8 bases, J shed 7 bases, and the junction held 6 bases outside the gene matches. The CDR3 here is CASSRTSGVNEQFF. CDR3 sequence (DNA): TGTGCCAGCTCAAGGACTAGCGGGGTGAATGAGCAGTTCTTC.

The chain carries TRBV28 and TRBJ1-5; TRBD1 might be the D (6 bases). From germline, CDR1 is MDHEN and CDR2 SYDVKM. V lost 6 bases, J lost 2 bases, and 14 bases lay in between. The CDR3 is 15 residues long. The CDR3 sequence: CASRPRGTGNQPQHF. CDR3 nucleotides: TGTGCCAGCAGACCTAGGGGGACTGGCAATCAGCCCCAGCATTTT.

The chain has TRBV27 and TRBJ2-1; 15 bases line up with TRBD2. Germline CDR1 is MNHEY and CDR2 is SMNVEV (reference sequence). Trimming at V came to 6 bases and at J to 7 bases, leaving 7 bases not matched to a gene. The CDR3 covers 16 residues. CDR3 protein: CASRVRGLAGGNEQFF. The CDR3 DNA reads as TGTGCCAGCAGAGTAAGGGGACTAGCGGGAGGTAATGAGCAGTTCTTC.

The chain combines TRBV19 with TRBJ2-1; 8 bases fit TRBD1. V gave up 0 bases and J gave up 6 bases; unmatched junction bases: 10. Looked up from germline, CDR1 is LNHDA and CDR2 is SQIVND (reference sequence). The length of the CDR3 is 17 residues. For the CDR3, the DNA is TGTGCCAGTAGTATAGATCAAGAGACAGGGGCCTCCAATGAGCAGTTCTTC. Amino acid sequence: CASSIDQETGASNEQFF.

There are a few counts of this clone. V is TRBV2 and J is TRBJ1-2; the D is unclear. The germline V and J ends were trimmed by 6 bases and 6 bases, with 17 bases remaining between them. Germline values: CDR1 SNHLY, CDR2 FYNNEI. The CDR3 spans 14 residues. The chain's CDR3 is CASRGYGLSDGYTF. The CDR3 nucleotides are TGTGCCAGCAGAGGATATGGACTTAGCGATGGCTACACCTTC. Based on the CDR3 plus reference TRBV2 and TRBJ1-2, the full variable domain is EPEVTQTPSHQVTQMGQEVILRCVPISNHLYFYWYRQILGQKVEFLVSFYNNEISEKSEIFDDQFSVERPDGSNFTLKIRSTKLEDSAMYFCASRGYGLSDGYTFGSGTRLTVV.

Here the CDR3 DNA reads TGTGCCATCAGTGAATACCGGGACAGCCAAGAGACCCAGTACTTC. Its protein product is CAISEYRDSQETQYF. The chain combines TRBV10-3 with TRBJ2-5; 7 bases map to TRBD1. The trim removed 3 bases at V and 1 base at J, leaving 5 bases unmatched. This CDR3 has 15 amino acids. Germline CDR1 ENHRY, CDR2 SYGVKD.

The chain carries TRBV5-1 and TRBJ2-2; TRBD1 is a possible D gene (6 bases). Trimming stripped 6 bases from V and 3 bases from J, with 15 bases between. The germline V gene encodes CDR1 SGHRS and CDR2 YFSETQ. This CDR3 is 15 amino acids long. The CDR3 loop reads CASKGEPLYTGELFF. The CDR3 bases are TGCGCCAGCAAGGGGGAACCCTTATACACCGGGGAGCTGTTTTTT.

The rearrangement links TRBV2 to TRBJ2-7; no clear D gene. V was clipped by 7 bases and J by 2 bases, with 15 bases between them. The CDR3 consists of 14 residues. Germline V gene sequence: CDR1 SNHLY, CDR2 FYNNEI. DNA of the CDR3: TGTGCCAGCAAAAGGAGAGACGCTACCTACGAGCAGTACTTC. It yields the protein CASKRRDATYEQYF.

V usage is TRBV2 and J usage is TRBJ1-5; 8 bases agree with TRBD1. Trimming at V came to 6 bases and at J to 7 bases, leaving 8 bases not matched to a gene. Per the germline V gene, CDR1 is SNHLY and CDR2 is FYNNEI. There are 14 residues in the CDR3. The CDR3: CASRPNRGDQPQHF. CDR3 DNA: TGTGCCAGCAGGCCTAACAGGGGGGACCAGCCCCAGCATTTT.

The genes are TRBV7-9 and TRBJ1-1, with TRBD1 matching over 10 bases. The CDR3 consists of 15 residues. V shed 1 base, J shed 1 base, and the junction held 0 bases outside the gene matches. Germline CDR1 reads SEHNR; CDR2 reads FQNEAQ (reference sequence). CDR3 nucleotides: TGTGCCAGCAGCTTAGGGACAGGGGGGAACACTGAAGCTTTCTTT. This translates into CASSLGTGGNTEAFF.

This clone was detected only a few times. In DNA, the CDR3 is TGTGCCAGCAGTGAGAGTCAGGGGTATAGCTCTGGGGCCAACGTCCTGACTTTC. This gives the protein CASSESQGYSSGANVLTF. The chain links TRBV2 to TRBJ2-6; the D gene is possibly TRBD1 (6 bases). The CDR3 consists of 18 residues. The germline CDR1 and CDR2 sequences are SNHLY and FYNNEI. Deletions cut 3 bases from V and 0 bases from J, with 15 bases between.

CDR3 in amino acids: CASSTDVQAEAFF. The CDR3, as DNA: TGTGCCAGCAGCACAGACGTACAGGCTGAAGCTTTCTTT. V is TRBV5-6 and J is TRBJ1-1; tentative D call: TRBD1 (5 bases). Germline loops: CDR1 SGHDT, CDR2 YYEEEE. Trimming removed 4 bases at V and 6 bases at J, with 13 bases between. The CDR3 is 13 amino acids.

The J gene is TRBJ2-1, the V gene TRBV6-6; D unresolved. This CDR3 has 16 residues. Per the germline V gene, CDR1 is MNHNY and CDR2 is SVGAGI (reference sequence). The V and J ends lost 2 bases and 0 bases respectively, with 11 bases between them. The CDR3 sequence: CASSYEARNSYNEQFF. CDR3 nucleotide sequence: TGTGCCAGCAGTTACGAAGCTCGGAACTCCTACAATGAGCAGTTCTTC.

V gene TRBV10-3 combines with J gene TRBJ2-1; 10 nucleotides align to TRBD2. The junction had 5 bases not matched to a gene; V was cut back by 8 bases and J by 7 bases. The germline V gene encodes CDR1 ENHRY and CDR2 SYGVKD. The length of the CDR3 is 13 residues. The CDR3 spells CAISSGGGNEQFF. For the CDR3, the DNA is TGTGCCATCTCTAGCGGGGGTGGTAATGAGCAGTTCTTC.